This T cell receptor (beta chain) was found in a study of blood T cell repertoires in COVID-19. Study-wide background: COVID-19 samples from acute and convalescent phases originated in the United States, Italy and Spain.

CDR1 and CDR2 (germline): SNHLY, FYNNEI. V lost 7 bases, J lost 2 bases, and 7 bases stayed unmatched. The length of the CDR3 is 14 residues. In terms of age and location, participants ranged from roughly 18 to 100 years and lived in about two dozen US areas. Recovered status applied to Cohort 3 donors who had two consecutive negative PCRs. It also applied to those with clearance or with symptom resolution. Profiled with immunoSEQ multiplex PCR; TCRdb holds only in-frame clones, not every one. The top ten hold under 0.7% of the sample, which has approximately 440,000 clones, 90% seen once. The specimen was PBMCs or T cells enriched from blood (not recorded which). The chain uses TRBV2 and TRBJ1-2; TRBD1 aligns across 7 bases. This sequence originates from a young man who had recovered from COVID-19. CDR3 DNA sequence: TGTGCCAGCACGCGTCCACAGGGGAACTATGGCTACACCTTC. Translating gives CASTRPQGNYGYTF.